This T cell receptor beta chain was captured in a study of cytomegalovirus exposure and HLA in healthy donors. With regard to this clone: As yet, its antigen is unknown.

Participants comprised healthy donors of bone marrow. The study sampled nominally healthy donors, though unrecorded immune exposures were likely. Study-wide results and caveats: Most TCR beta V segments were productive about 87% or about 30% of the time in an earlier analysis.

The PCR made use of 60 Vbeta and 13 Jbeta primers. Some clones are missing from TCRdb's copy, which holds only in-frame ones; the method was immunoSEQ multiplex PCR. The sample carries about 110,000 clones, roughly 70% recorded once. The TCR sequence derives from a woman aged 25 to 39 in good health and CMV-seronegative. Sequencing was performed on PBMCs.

For the CDR3, the DNA is TGTGCCAGCAGCCCACGGGACAGGGGACCCTATGAAGCTTTCTTT. This codes for CASSPRDRGPYEAFF. The J gene is TRBJ1-1, the V gene TRBV13; 10 nucleotides match TRBD1. V was pared by 5 bases and J by 7 bases, with 10 bases of the junction left unmatched. This CDR3 has 15 amino acids. Germline CDR1 reads PRHDT; CDR2 reads FYEKMQ (reference sequence).